One sample yielded the 10 T cell receptor beta chains listed below, sequenced in a study of blood T cell repertoires in COVID-19. The assay was immunoSEQ multiplex PCR, and TCRdb's table has in-frame clones only and misses some. This sample has 84,000 or so clones, with roughly 73% found just once. The sample taken for sequencing was peripheral blood. The receptors were sampled from a human donor in a cohort sampled during active COVID-19.

This clone showed up just a few times. This chain connects TRBV21-1 to TRBJ2-1; the D call of TRBD1 is as the table states it, not checked on the DNA. TRBV21-1 has pseudogene status. The CDR3 spans 15 residues. The CDR3 DNA reads as TGTGCCAGCAACCGGACAGGGAGCTCCTACAATGAGCAGTTCTTC. Residues: CASNRTGSSYNEQFF.

This rearrangement joins TRBV4-3 to TRBJ2-2, with 12 bases lining up with TRBD2. V lost 3 bases and J lost 7; bases outside the gene matches: 9. This CDR3 comprises 17 residues. Germline V lookup: CDR1 LGHNA, CDR2 YSLEER. For the CDR3, the DNA is TGCGCCAGCAGCCAGTCTAGCGGGGGGGCCCCCGTCGGGGAGCTGTTTTTT. Residues: CASSQSSGGAPVGELFF.

This clone was detected only a few times. This sequence joins TRBV29-1 and TRBJ1-2; tentatively, D is TRBD1 (6 bases). V was trimmed by 6 bases and J by 7 bases, leaving 15 bases between them. CDR1 is SQVTM and CDR2 is ANQGSEA in the germline V gene. The CDR3 extends over 12 amino acids. CDR3 coding DNA: TGCAGCGTCACACAGGGTCTAGGTGGCTACACCTTC. As protein: CSVTQGLGGYTF.

This clone has only one observation. DNA of the CDR3: TGTGCCAGCAGTTTAAGGACAGGGGGAGGTGAAAAACTGTTTTTT. It encodes CASSLRTGGGEKLFF. This chain joins TRBV28 and TRBJ1-4; 10 nucleotides line up with TRBD1. Germline V gives CDR1 MDHEN, CDR2 SYDVKM. After removal of 2 bases from V and 7 bases from J, the junction contained 4 bases not matched to a gene. CDR3 size: 15 residues.

The chain uses TRBV5-1 and TRBJ2-3, with TRBD1 identical over 9 bases. V shed 4 bases and J 6 bases; nucleotides not matched to a gene: 6. Per the germline V gene, CDR1 is SGHRS and CDR2 is YFSETQ. The CDR3 extends over 14 amino acids. CDR3 sequence reads: CASSPDRGLDTQYF. CDR3 in DNA: TGCGCCAGCAGCCCGGACAGGGGCCTGGATACGCAGTATTTT.

A few counts support this clone. The chain recombines TRBV2 with TRBJ2-2; no clear D gene. Germline V gene sequence: CDR1 SNHLY, CDR2 FYNNEI. Between the trimmed V and J ends, which lost 11 bases and 8 bases, there was a span of 18 bases. The CDR3 sequence is 13 residues long. The CDR3 protein is CALRSSQRGELFF. CDR3 DNA: TGTGCCCTCAGGTCATCGCAAAGGGGGGAGCTGTTTTTT.

This rearrangement joins TRBV12-3 or TRBV12-4 to TRBJ2-1, with TRBD2 identical over 11 bases. Trimming removed 7 bases from V and 7 bases from J; junction bases left unmatched: 3. This CDR3 spans 13 amino acids. Here the CDR3 DNA reads TGTGCCAGCACTAGCGGGGGGACGAATGAGCAGTTCTTC. It encodes CASTSGGTNEQFF.

The genes are TRBV12-3 or TRBV12-4 and TRBJ1-1; D is possibly TRBD1 (6 bases). Trimming left V 6 bases short and J 1 base short, with 9 bases between. The CDR3 totals 13 residues. The CDR3 DNA reads as TGTGCCAGCAGGACAGGTCGGAACACTGAAGCTTTCTTT. Amino acid sequence: CASRTGRNTEAFF.

The chain combines TRBV5-6 with TRBJ2-1; 8 bases align to TRBD2. Germline V gives CDR1 SGHDT, CDR2 YYEEEE. The CDR3 is 16 residues long. J was trimmed by 5 bases and V by 4 bases; bases with no gene match: 11. CDR3 sequence (DNA): TGTGCCAGCAGCCGTCTCGGGACTAGGGATGACAATGAGCAGTTCTTC. Its protein is CASSRLGTRDDNEQFF. Supplemented by reference TRBV5-6 and TRBJ2-1, the full variable domain reads DAGVTQSPTHLIKTRGQQVTLRCSPKSGHDTVSWYQQALGQGPQFIFQYYEEEERQRGNFPDRFSGHQFPNYSSELNVNALLLGDSALYLCASSRLGTRDDNEQFFGPGTRLTVL.

This chain uses TRBV7-2 with TRBJ1-2, with unresolved D. Germline V gene sequence: CDR1 SGHTA, CDR2 FQGNSA. CDR3 length: 14 amino acids. V lost 1 base, J lost 5 bases, and 11 bases lay in between. The CDR3 spells CASSLVTGVYGYTF. The CDR3 DNA sequence: TGTGCCAGCAGCTTAGTCACCGGGGTGTATGGCTACACCTTC.